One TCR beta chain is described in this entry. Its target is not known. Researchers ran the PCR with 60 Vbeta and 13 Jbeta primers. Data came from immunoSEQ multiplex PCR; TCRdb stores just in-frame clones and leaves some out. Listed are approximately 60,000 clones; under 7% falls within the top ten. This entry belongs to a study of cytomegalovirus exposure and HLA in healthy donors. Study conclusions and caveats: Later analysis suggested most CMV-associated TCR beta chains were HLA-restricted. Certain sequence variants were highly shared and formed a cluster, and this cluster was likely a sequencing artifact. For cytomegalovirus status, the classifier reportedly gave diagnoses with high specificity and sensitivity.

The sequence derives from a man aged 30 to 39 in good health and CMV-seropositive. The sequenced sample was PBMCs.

CDR3 sequence: CASSRAGQGRNGNTIYF. CDR3 coding DNA: TGCGCCAGCAGTCGGGCAGGCCAAGGTAGGAACGGAAACACCATATATTTT. This chain uses TRBV23-1 with TRBJ1-3; D unclear. TRBV23-1 is recorded as an ORF, its role being uncertain. This CDR3 contains 17 residues. V lost 4 bases to trimming and J lost 4 bases, with 20 bases between them.